The T cell receptor (beta chain) described here comes from a study of blood T cells in healthy people across ages. With a J-beta primer mix and a sample-barcoded 5' primer, a second PCR ran about 7 to 12 cycles. TCRdb passed the 5' RACE reads through MiXCR, listing each CDR3 protein once. Found here are around 1,700,000 distinct CDR3 sequences, approximately 28% of them singletons; the top ten hold 7% to 9%. Isolation recovered at least 6.5 million PBMCs from every sample. Points from the study as a whole: Long-lived and aged donors differed, with more naive CD4+ cells and higher diversity in the long-lived. TCR beta diversity tracked closely with naive T cell percentage.

This clonotype was detected a few times. As yet, its antigen is unknown. This CDR3 is built from 15 residues. CDR1 SEHNR and CDR2 FQNEAQ come from the germline V gene (reference sequence). The V and J ends lost 5 bases and 2 bases respectively, with 15 bases between them. This chain joins TRBV7-9 and TRBJ2-5; D could derive from TRBD1 or TRBD2 (5 bases each). The sample was blood. This clonotype was obtained from a woman in her twenties or thirties in good health. CDR3 residues: CASSQRDGTQETQYF. DNA for the CDR3: TGTGCCAGCAGCCAACGGGACGGAACTCAAGAGACCCAGTACTTC.